Sequencing of this T cell receptor (beta chain) was carried out in a study of post-analysis software for immune sequencing data (dated by TCRdb to the mid-2010s). About the study as a whole: The recorded disease courses included relapsing-remitting, secondary progressive and progressive-relapsing multiple sclerosis, and some patients had no subtype annotation. The multiple sclerosis patient repertoires were compared with more than 9 previously published healthy control repertoires from donors aged about 6 to 26 years. A subset of samples was prepared in parallel using single-end sample barcoding, then pooled and co-amplified after Illumina adapter ligation.

In the case of this clonotype: There is no known antigen for this receptor. An end of the junction differs from the germline gene, which may be a read error.

From cysteine to phenylalanine, the CDR3 is 16 amino acids long. Only CDR3 DNA remains: 48 bases, in frame from the first base. CDR1 SGHRS and CDR2 YFSETQ were looked up in the germline V gene. Library method: PCR. Sequenced using an Illumina HiSeq 2500. Unique molecular identifiers were incorporated into TCR beta cDNA libraries to reduce PCR and sequencing biases. Every 1 to 10 million input T cells yielded 500,000 or so cDNA molecules, meaning each molecule approximated one T cell. Patient libraries were prepared and sequenced with the same protocol used for the earlier healthy control dataset. Samples belonging to the same batch were prepared together, multiplexed and sequenced on a shared HiSeq lane. In the paper's pipeline: Raw barcoded reads were processed with MIGEC, discarding single-read molecular identifier groups before consensus assembly and CDR3 extraction. VDJtools was used for post-analysis of the clonotype tables, with diversity normalized by down-sampling every dataset to the smallest sample size. Repertoire overlap clustering matched CDR3 amino acid but not nucleotide sequences to correct batch-related cross-sample contamination. The raw public reads went through TCRdb reprocessing: fastp at Q25, MiXCR clone calling, in-frame beta chains kept. A single entry per CDR3 protein holds the most common genes and DNA from its merged rows. The authors' filters were not applied to this entry. The sample yields 250,000 to 300,000 distinct CDR3 sequences; 30% to 45% were counted once. The biggest ten clones account for under 5% of the sample.

To demonstrate the VDJtools post-analysis software, the study profiled TCR beta repertoires from the peripheral blood of about 13 young patients with multiple sclerosis. Multiple sclerosis patients were children and adolescents aged about 6 to 16 years. The paper's findings and limits, for the study overall: Compared with controls, multiple sclerosis patients had significantly lower normalized Chao1 diversity, a finding suggesting substantial peripheral T-cell clonal expansion. Significantly higher frequencies in patients than in controls were found for five or six TRBV segments, including TRBV5-6, TRBV5-1 and TRBV20-1. Direct clustering with F measure showed strong co-clustering of samples prepared in the same batch, prompting a batch-effect correction. The multiple sclerosis patient group was slightly younger than the control group.

The chain is made from TRBV5-1 and TRBJ2-2; the D segment may tentatively be TRBD1 or TRBD2, each giving 5 matched bases. This clonotype was obtained from a girl between 10 and 17 years old with multiple sclerosis. The specimen was blood. At the DNA level, the sequence is TGCGCCAGCAGCTTGGGGGGCTTACATAACACCGGGGAGCTGTCTTTT. Its amino acids are CASSLGGLHNTGELSF.